The 32 T cell receptor beta chains below come from one sample, sequenced in a study of cytomegalovirus exposure and HLA in healthy donors. The PCR contained 60 Vbeta and 13 Jbeta primers. Measured with immunoSEQ multiplex PCR; TCRdb has only the in-frame clones, and not every one. The sample shows 55,000 to 80,000 clones, 65% to 75% of them seen only once. Source material: PBMCs. The origin of the receptors is a woman in her 30s in good health and CMV-seronegative.

The chain recombines TRBV6-5 with TRBJ2-7; 9 positions agree with TRBD1. The trim removed 5 bases at V and 6 bases at J, leaving 11 bases unmatched. The CDR3 covers 15 residues. The germline gives CDR1 MNHEY, CDR2 SVGAGI. The CDR3 region has the DNA TGTGCCAGCAGTGCCACCGGGACAGGGAAAAGCGAGCAGTACTTC. Translating it yields CASSATGTGKSEQYF.

V and J are TRBV19 and TRBJ2-1, with 10 bases that match TRBD2. This CDR3 has 13 residues. Trimming took 10 bases from V and 7 from J; bases not matched to a gene: 7. Germline V lookup: CDR1 LNHDA, CDR2 SQIVND (reference sequence). CDR3 nucleotides: TGTGCCACTCAGCGGGAGGGCACGAATGAGCAGTTCTTC. Translated, it gives CATQREGTNEQFF.

This rearrangement joins TRBV5-1 to TRBJ2-3; 7 nucleotides agree with TRBD1. Trimming at V came to 0 bases and at J to 2 bases, leaving 6 bases not matched to a gene. From germline, CDR1 is SGHRS and CDR2 YFSETQ. The CDR3 spans 16 residues. The CDR3 is CASSLGTGGTTDTQYF. CDR3 nucleotides: TGCGCCAGCAGCTTGGGGACAGGAGGAACCACAGATACGCAGTATTTT. Full variable domain (missing parts from reference TRBV5-1 and TRBJ2-3): KAGVTQTPRYLIKTRGQQVTLSCSPISGHRSVSWYQQTPGQGLQFLFEYFSETQRNKGNFPGRFSGRQFSNSRSEMNVSTLELGDSALYLCASSLGTGGTTDTQYFGPGTRLTVL.

The rearrangement uses TRBV7-3 and TRBJ1-1; unclear D gene. CDR3 length: 13 residues. Between the trimmed V and J ends, which lost 5 bases and 1 base, there was a span of 8 bases. The germline CDR1 and CDR2 sequences are SGHTA and FQGTGA. The DNA of the CDR3 is TGTGCCAGCAGCCCACTTACGAACACTGAAGCTTTCTTT. Residues: CASSPLTNTEAFF.

This clone was counted a few times. Here the CDR3 reads CASSLLGQGAREQYF. The CDR3 DNA follows: TGTGCCAGCAGCTTACTCGGACAGGGGGCGCGGGAGCAGTACTTC. This chain uses TRBV7-9 with TRBJ2-7, with 11 bases identical to TRBD1. V gave up 2 bases and J gave up 7 bases; unmatched junction bases: 7. CDR1 and CDR2 (germline): SEHNR, FQNEAQ (reference sequence). The length of the CDR3 is 15 residues.

This clone was detected a few times. The chain couples TRBV7-2 to TRBJ2-5, with D possibly being TRBD1 (5 bases). Germline CDR1 and CDR2: SGHTA and FQGNSA. Trimming removed 2 bases from V and 0 bases from J, with 10 bases in between. The CDR3 contains 15 residues. The CDR3 DNA sequence: TGTGCCAGCAGCTTACAGGGTGGGTACCAAGAGACCCAGTACTTC. This codes for CASSLQGGYQETQYF.

The CDR3, as DNA: TGCGCCAGCAGCGGCCGGGACAGGGGGCCCTACAATGAGCAGTTCTTC. This gives the protein CASSGRDRGPYNEQFF. The chain links TRBV5-1 to TRBJ2-1, with 12 nucleotides matching TRBD1. From germline, CDR1 is SGHRS and CDR2 YFSETQ. Losses at the gene ends were 4 bases for V and 2 bases for J; bases not matched to a gene: 4. This CDR3 contains 16 residues. The full variable domain, rest sourced from reference TRBV5-1 and TRBJ2-1, is KAGVTQTPRYLIKTRGQQVTLSCSPISGHRSVSWYQQTPGQGLQFLFEYFSETQRNKGNFPGRFSGRQFSNSRSEMNVSTLELGDSALYLCASSGRDRGPYNEQFFGPGTRLTVL.

The chain couples TRBV11-1 to TRBJ2-5; 9 bases fit TRBD2. The DNA end is a closer match to TRBJ2-7, so the J assignment may be wrong. The V gene's germline CDR1 is SGHAT and CDR2 FQDESV (reference sequence). The CDR3 contains 14 residues. CDR3 protein: CASSFAGGPYEQYF. In DNA form, the CDR3 reads TGTGCCAGCAGCTTTGCGGGAGGGCCGTACGAGCAGTACTTC.

V and J are TRBV4-1 and TRBJ2-3, with 10 bases lining up with TRBD2. In germline, CDR1 is MGHRA, CDR2 YSYEKL. The CDR3 runs 19 residues. V shed 1 base, J shed 5 bases, and the junction held 15 bases outside the gene matches. The DNA for the CDR3 is TGCGCCAGCAGCCAAGTCCCCCCTCGGACTAGCGGCTTGGAAGATACGCAGTATTTT. This encodes CASSQVPPRTSGLEDTQYF.

The rearrangement joins TRBV11-2 to TRBJ2-7; TRBD2 agrees at 9 bases. Germline CDR1 and CDR2: SGHAT and FQNNGV. Trimming removed 7 bases from V and 3 bases from J; junction bases left unmatched: 16. The length of the CDR3 is 17 residues. The CDR3 sequence: CASNTLHGLARNYEQYF. CDR3 sequence (DNA): TGTGCCAGCAACACTCTCCATGGACTAGCGAGAAACTACGAGCAGTACTTC.

The genes are TRBV28 and TRBJ1-2; D gene ambiguous. The germline CDR1 and CDR2 sequences are MDHEN and SYDVKM. This CDR3 has 11 residues. V gave up 4 bases and J gave up 13 bases, with 13 bases separating them. The chain's CDR3 is CASSSSRYATF. The CDR3 DNA reads as TGTGCCAGCAGTTCGTCCCGCTATGCCACCTTC.

The rearrangement links TRBV7-8 to TRBJ2-1, with 13 bases identical to TRBD2. V gave up 1 base and J gave up 0 bases; unmatched junction bases: 15. The CDR3 is made up of 22 amino acids. Germline values: CDR1 SGHVS, CDR2 FQNEAQ. The CDR3 nucleotides read TGTGCCAGCAGCTTAGTAGGCCGTGCCTATTGGACTAGCGGGGGCTCCTACAATGAGCAGTTCTTC. This translates into CASSLVGRAYWTSGGSYNEQFF. Combining the CDR3 with reference TRBV7-8 and TRBJ2-1 gives the whole variable domain GAGVSQSPRYKVAKRGQDVALRCDPISGHVSLFWYQQALGQGPEFLTYFQNEAQLDKSGLPSDRFFAERPEGSVSTLKIQRTQQEDSAVYLCASSLVGRAYWTSGGSYNEQFFGPGTRLTVL.

This sequence joins TRBV19 and TRBJ1-2; D is possibly TRBD1 (5 bases). Germline V gene data show CDR1 as LNHDA and CDR2 as SQIVND (reference sequence). The CDR3 is made up of 12 amino acids. V was pared by 3 bases and J by 8 bases, with 10 bases between. CDR3 protein: CASSIGGGGYTF. In DNA form, the CDR3 reads TGTGCCAGTAGTATCGGGGGAGGCGGCTACACCTTC.

The genes are TRBV6-5 and TRBJ1-1, with 7 positions matching TRBD1. The germline V gene encodes CDR1 MNHEY and CDR2 SVGAGI. This CDR3 is built from 13 residues. Trimming took 7 bases from V and 11 from J; bases not matched to a gene: 13. The CDR3 DNA follows: TGTGCCAGCACTCAAACAAGACAGGGAGCGGCTTTCTTT. Its translation: CASTQTRQGAAFF.

This chain links TRBV27 with TRBJ1-1; TRBD1 matches 8 bases. Trimming removed 8 bases from V and 1 base from J; junction bases left unmatched: 12. This CDR3 contains 16 residues. Germline loops: CDR1 MNHEY, CDR2 SMNVEV (reference sequence). The CDR3 here is CASAALTGEGNTEAFF. The CDR3 nucleotides are TGTGCCAGCGCCGCCCTGACAGGGGAGGGGAACACTGAAGCTTTCTTT.

The chain has TRBV28 and TRBJ2-1; the match to TRBD2 covers 8 bases. The junction had 6 bases not matched to a gene; V was cut back by 6 bases and J by 2 bases. This CDR3 has 15 residues. CDR1 and CDR2 (germline): MDHEN, SYDVKM. The CDR3 spells CASRPAGLAYNEQFF. CDR3 sequence (DNA): TGTGCCAGCAGACCTGCGGGACTAGCCTACAATGAGCAGTTCTTC. Full variable domain (remainder filled in from reference TRBV28 and TRBJ2-1): DVKVTQSSRYLVKRTGEKVFLECVQDMDHENMFWYRQDPGLGLRLIYFSYDVKMKEKGDIPEGYSVSREKKERFSLILESASTNQTSMYLCASRPAGLAYNEQFFGPGTRLTVL.

V and J are TRBV7-9 and TRBJ2-3; 15 nucleotides match TRBD2. With 4 bases clipped from V and 8 bases from J, the junction kept 7 bases outside the gene matches. There are 16 residues in the CDR3. Germline V lookup: CDR1 SEHNR, CDR2 FQNEAQ (reference sequence). The CDR3 DNA is TGTGCCAGCAGCTGGACTAGCGGGAGGGGAGAGGGTACGCAGTATTTT. This gives the protein CASSWTSGRGEGTQYF. Full variable domain (rest looked up from reference TRBV7-9 and TRBJ2-3): DTGVSQNPRHKITKRGQNVTFRCDPISEHNRLYWYRQTLGQGPEFLTYFQNEAQLEKSRLLSDRFSAERPKGSFSTLEIQRTEQGDSAMYLCASSWTSGRGEGTQYFGPGTRLTVL.

The chain links TRBV6-5 to TRBJ2-7; 8 positions agree with TRBD1. Germline V gene lookup returns CDR1 MNHEY and CDR2 SVGAGI. The CDR3 extends over 15 amino acids. Trimming at V came to 4 bases and at J to 1 base, leaving 6 bases not matched to a gene. CDR3 region: CASSFGTGGSYEQYF. For the CDR3, the DNA is TGTGCCAGCAGTTTCGGAACAGGGGGGTCCTACGAGCAGTACTTC.

This chain links TRBV5-4 with TRBJ1-4; tentative D call: TRBD1 (6 bases). This CDR3 is built from 15 residues. Germline-derived CDR1 and CDR2 are SGHNT and YYREEE (reference sequence). Trimming cost V 4 bases and J 7 bases, with 17 bases left between them. This CDR3 reads CASSLRQGSGEKLFF. CDR3 nucleotides: TGTGCCAGCAGCCTCCGGCAGGGGAGTGGTGAAAAACTGTTTTTT.

The chain carries TRBV5-8 and TRBJ1-1; 11 nucleotides match TRBD1. J lost 3 bases, V lost 4 bases, and 8 bases had no gene match. Germline CDR1 reads SGHTS; CDR2 reads YDEGEE. The CDR3 consists of 16 residues. CDR3: CASSKLRTGGYTEAFF. CDR3 DNA sequence: TGTGCCAGCAGCAAACTGAGGACAGGGGGCTACACTGAAGCTTTCTTT.

This chain connects TRBV27 to TRBJ2-7; 12 nucleotides align to TRBD2. The CDR3 extends over 17 amino acids. Germline CDR1 and CDR2: MNHEY and SMNVEV (reference sequence). The ends lost 5 bases at V and 1 base at J; junction bases unmatched: 9. DNA of the CDR3: TGTGCCAGCAGTCCCTCCAGGACTAGCGGGATTTCCTACGAGCAGTACTTC. Its protein product is CASSPSRTSGISYEQYF.

This clone came up a few times. This chain connects TRBV16 to TRBJ1-3; 7 nucleotides line up with TRBD1. Looked up from germline, CDR1 is KGHSY and CDR2 is FQNENV. J gave up 0 bases and V 4 bases, and 15 bases lay outside the gene matches. The CDR3 spans 19 residues. CDR3 loop: CASSRFPGQTISSGNTIYF. CDR3 nucleotide sequence: TGTGCCAGCAGCCGCTTTCCGGGACAGACGATTAGCTCTGGAAACACCATATATTTT. Drawing the rest from reference TRBV16 and TRBJ1-3, the complete variable domain is GEEVAQTPKHLVRGEGQKAKLYCAPIKGHSYVFWYQQVLKNEFKFLISFQNENVFDETGMPKERFSAKCLPNSPCSLEIQATKLEDSAVYFCASSRFPGQTISSGNTIYFGEGSWLTVV.

The V gene is TRBV9, the J gene TRBJ1-6; 9 bases are a match to TRBD1. The CDR3 has 17 amino acids. V was pared by 0 bases and J by 7 bases, with 8 bases of the junction left unmatched. Germline loops: CDR1 SGDLS, CDR2 YYNGEE. In DNA, the CDR3 is TGTGCCAGCAGCGTAGACGGGACAGGGAGGGGGAATTCACCCCTCCACTTT. Translating gives CASSVDGTGRGNSPLHF. The full variable domain, completed using reference TRBV9 and TRBJ1-6, is DSGVTQTPKHLITATGQRVTLRCSPRSGDLSVYWYQQSLDQGLQFLIQYYNGEERAKGNILERFSAQQFPDLHSELNLSSLELGDSALYFCASSVDGTGRGNSPLHFGNGTRLTVT.

To note about this clone: A junction boundary mismatches the germline segment, possibly from a read error. Other DNA sequences in the sample encode the same CDR3. This chain connects TRBV7-2 to TRBJ1-2; 7 bases agree with TRBD1. Per germline, CDR1 SGHTA and CDR2 FQGNSA. The CDR3 totals 15 residues. This CDR3 is CASSLDQDRLYGYTF. The CDR3 coding sequence is TGTGCCAGCAGTTTAGATCAGGACAGGCTCTATGGCTACACCTTC.

V usage is TRBV5-6 and J usage is TRBJ2-1, with D possibly TRBD2 on 6 matching bases. The ends were cut back, 0 bases at V and 5 bases at J, with 18 bases in the middle. Germline V lookup: CDR1 SGHDT, CDR2 YYEEEE. The CDR3 sequence is 17 residues long. The CDR3 nucleotides are TGTGCCAGCAGCTTGGACTGGGGGAGGATCTTCCACAATGAGCAGTTCTTC. As protein: CASSLDWGRIFHNEQFF.

The V gene is TRBV11-2, the J gene TRBJ1-1; 10 nucleotides align to TRBD1. Germline CDR1 and CDR2: SGHAT and FQNNGV. V lost 5 bases to trimming and J lost 5 bases; unmatched junction nucleotides: 8. This CDR3 contains 15 residues. CDR3 amino acids: CASSVTGTGVTEAFF. The CDR3 DNA follows: TGTGCCAGCAGCGTCACCGGGACAGGGGTTACTGAAGCTTTCTTT. The complete variable domain, with remaining parts taken from reference TRBV11-2 and TRBJ1-1, reads EAGVAQSPRYKIIEKRQSVAFWCNPISGHATLYWYQQILGQGPKLLIQFQNNGVVDDSQLPKDRFSAERLKGVDSTLKIQPAKLEDSAVYLCASSVTGTGVTEAFFGQGTRLTVV.

This clone was counted between two and nine times. The chain employs TRBV7-9 and TRBJ2-5; D perhaps matches TRBD2 (6 bases). CDR1 is SEHNR, CDR2 FQNEAQ, per germline (reference sequence). The CDR3 contains 15 residues. Trimming removed 5 bases from V and 5 bases from J, with 18 bases in between. CDR3 protein: CASSPTGEVSETQYF. CDR3 nucleotide sequence: TGTGCCAGCAGCCCGACGGGGGAGGTTTCGGAGACCCAGTACTTC.

Note on this clone: Within the sample, other DNA sequences also encode this same CDR3. V and J are TRBV6-5 and TRBJ2-7, with TRBD1 matching 7 bases. V gave up 5 bases and J gave up 8 bases; unmatched junction bases: 9. The CDR3 is 13 residues long. Germline V gives CDR1 MNHEY, CDR2 SVGAGI. CDR3 loop: CASSTRQGRQQYV. The CDR3 nucleotides are TGTGCCAGCAGTACCCGACAGGGCCGCCAGCAGTACGTC.

V usage is TRBV30 and J usage is TRBJ1-6; TRBD1 agrees at 9 bases. V lost 1 base, J lost 2 bases, and 6 bases stayed unmatched. Germline V gene lookup returns CDR1 GTSNPN and CDR2 SVGIG (reference sequence). This CDR3 spans 17 amino acids. The DNA of the CDR3 is TGTGCCTGGAGTGGGGGACAGGGAGGTGCCTATAATTCACCCCTCCACTTT. This sequence encodes CAWSGGQGGAYNSPLHF. The variable domain in full, with the rest retrieved from reference TRBV30 and TRBJ1-6, is SQTIHQWPATLVQPVGSPLSLECTVEGTSNPNLYWYRQAAGRGLQLLFYSVGIGQISSEVPQNLSASRPQDRQFILSSKKLLLSDSGFYLCAWSGGQGGAYNSPLHFGNGTRLTVT.

This chain connects TRBV27 to TRBJ2-3, with 8 bases lining up with TRBD1. J was trimmed by 7 bases and V by 7 bases; bases with no gene match: 16. The CDR3 contains 16 residues. Germline assignment: CDR1 MNHEY and CDR2 SMNVEV (reference sequence). CDR3 loop: CASMFRTGLELNTQYF. As DNA, the CDR3 is TGTGCCAGCATGTTCCGGACAGGGTTGGAACTAAATACGCAGTATTTT.

The rearrangement joins TRBV18 to TRBJ2-7; TRBD2 is a possible D gene (6 bases). Looked up from germline, CDR1 is KGHSH and CDR2 is LQKENI. Between the trimmed V and J ends, which lost 2 bases and 12 bases, there was a span of 17 bases. There are 13 residues in the CDR3. The CDR3 DNA reads TGTGCCAGCTCACCAGCGGGACGGGACGAGGGGTACTTC. Amino acids: CASSPAGRDEGYF.

This clone was recorded only once. The chain carries TRBV7-3 and TRBJ1-1; TRBD1 matches at 7 bases. This CDR3 has 15 residues. The trim removed 0 bases at V and 6 bases at J, leaving 7 bases unmatched. The germline V gene has CDR1 SGHTA and CDR2 FQGTGA. The CDR3 loop is CASSLTPGQRAEAFF. The DNA for the CDR3 is TGTGCCAGCAGCTTAACACCGGGACAGAGGGCTGAAGCTTTCTTT.